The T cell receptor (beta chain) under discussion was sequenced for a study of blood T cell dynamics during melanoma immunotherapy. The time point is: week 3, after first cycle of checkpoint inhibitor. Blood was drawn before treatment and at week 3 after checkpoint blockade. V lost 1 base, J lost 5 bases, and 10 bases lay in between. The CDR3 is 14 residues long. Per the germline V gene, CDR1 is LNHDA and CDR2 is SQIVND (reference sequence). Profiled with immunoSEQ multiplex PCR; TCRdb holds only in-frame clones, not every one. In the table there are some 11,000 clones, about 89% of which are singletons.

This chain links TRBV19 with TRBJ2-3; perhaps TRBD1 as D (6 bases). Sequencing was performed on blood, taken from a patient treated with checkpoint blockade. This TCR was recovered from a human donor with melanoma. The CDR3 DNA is TGTGCCAGTAGTATAGGCCCAGGGGAAGATACGCAGTATTTT. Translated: CASSIGPGEDTQYF.